Each of the 16 T cell receptor beta chains below was sequenced from the same sample in a study of blood T cell repertoires in COVID-19. The repertoire was sequenced with immunoSEQ multiplex PCR; TCRdb's copy has only in-frame clones and lacks some. The sample contains about 240,000 clones, around 90% of which appear only once. The specimen sequenced was peripheral blood. The receptors originated from a woman aged 25-40 years with acute or convalescent COVID-19.

This chain links TRBV6-2 or TRBV6-3 with TRBJ2-1, with 8 bases identical to TRBD2. The germline gives CDR1 MNHEY, CDR2 SVGEGT. J was trimmed by 8 bases and V by 6 bases; bases with no gene match: 9. The CDR3 consists of 14 residues. CDR3 sequence (DNA): TGTGCCAGCAGCGAAGCGGGAGTGGGCGATGAGCAGTTCTTC. Amino acids: CASSEAGVGDEQFF.

The J gene is TRBJ2-1, the V gene TRBV7-7; 7 nucleotides match TRBD1. The CDR3 contains 14 residues. Germline values: CDR1 SSHAT, CDR2 FNYEAQ (reference sequence). The V segment lost 5 bases and the J segment 7 bases; nucleotides outside the gene matches: 8. This CDR3 reads CASSPDRVGNEQFF. The CDR3 region has the DNA TGTGCCAGCAGCCCTGACAGGGTTGGAAATGAGCAGTTCTTC.

This chain connects TRBV7-9 to TRBJ1-6; the D is unclear. The germline gives CDR1 SEHNR, CDR2 FQNEAQ (reference sequence). The CDR3 length is 16 residues. V lost 2 bases, J lost 4 bases, and 12 bases lay in between. In DNA form, the CDR3 reads TGTGCCAGCAGCTTACGCCGTGGAGAATATAATTCACCCCTCCACTTT. Residues: CASSLRRGEYNSPLHF.

This chain connects TRBV30 to TRBJ1-4, with D maybe TRBD1 (6 bases). The CDR3 loop spans 14 amino acids. The germline V gene encodes CDR1 GTSNPN and CDR2 SVGIG (reference sequence). The V end lost 5 bases, the J end lost 4 bases, and 14 bases lay between the germline ends. This chain's CDR3 is CAWGDTGYNEKLFF. The CDR3, as DNA: TGTGCCTGGGGGGACACAGGGTATAATGAAAAACTGTTTTTT.

The chain recombines TRBV4-1 with TRBJ2-7; 8 bases agree with TRBD2. Losses at the gene ends were 0 bases for V and 0 bases for J; bases not matched to a gene: 4. The CDR3 is made up of 16 amino acids. Germline V CDR1 and CDR2: MGHRA, YSYEKL. CDR3 DNA sequence: TGCGCCAGCAGCCAAGATCGGCTAGCGGGCTCCTACGAGCAGTACTTC. This translates into CASSQDRLAGSYEQYF.

The chain has TRBV13 and TRBJ1-2; TRBD1 might be the D (6 bases). Germline V gives CDR1 PRHDT, CDR2 FYEKMQ (reference sequence). The V end lost 3 bases, the J end lost 0 bases, and 11 bases lay between the germline ends. The CDR3 has 15 residues. Here the CDR3 DNA reads TGTGCCAGCAGCTTCGGACAGCTAGCTAACTATGGCTACACCTTC. Translating it yields CASSFGQLANYGYTF.

This clone was recorded only once. The chain links TRBV5-1 to TRBJ2-7, with TRBD1 matching over 12 bases. Per the germline V gene, CDR1 is SGHRS and CDR2 is YFSETQ. J lost 1 base, V lost 3 bases, and 11 bases had no gene match. CDR3 length: 18 amino acids. CDR3 in amino acids: CASSSGQGAGTRSYEQYF. The CDR3 DNA follows: TGCGCCAGCAGCTCGGGACAGGGGGCTGGGACTAGATCCTACGAGCAGTACTTC.

This chain connects TRBV23-1 to TRBJ2-1, with D tentatively TRBD1 (6 bases). TRBV23-1 is an ORF; its function is uncertain. V lost 0 bases, J lost 6 bases, and 12 bases lay in between. This CDR3 region has 15 residues. The CDR3 protein is CASSQSYRDPNEQFF. The CDR3 bases are TGCGCCAGCAGTCAATCTTACAGGGACCCCAATGAGCAGTTCTTC.

The rearrangement links TRBV7-6 to TRBJ2-1, with D tentatively TRBD1 (5 bases). Germline-derived CDR1 and CDR2 are SGHVS and FNYEAQ. The V and J ends lost 5 bases and 4 bases respectively, with 9 bases between them. This CDR3 region has 13 residues. DNA of the CDR3: TGTGCCAGCAGCCCCGACAGTTACAATGAGCAGTTCTTC. Translation gives CASSPDSYNEQFF.

The chain combines TRBV7-9 with TRBJ1-4; no clear D. The CDR3 covers 15 residues. V was clipped by 1 base and J by 7 bases, with 13 bases between them. Looked up from germline, CDR1 is SEHNR and CDR2 is FQNEAQ (reference sequence). The CDR3 is CASSLESTRSEKLFF. In DNA form, the CDR3 reads TGTGCCAGCAGCTTAGAGTCTACCAGGTCTGAAAAACTGTTTTTT.

The DNA for the CDR3 is TGCAGTGCTAAAATAGCAGATACGCAGTATTTT. This sequence encodes CSAKIADTQYF. The chain carries TRBV20-1 and TRBJ2-3, with D hard to call. V lost 4 bases and J 4 bases, leaving 6 bases between the germline ends. Germline V gene sequence: CDR1 DFQATT, CDR2 SNEGSKA (reference sequence). This CDR3 has 11 amino acids.

This chain connects TRBV3-1 (or the pseudogene TRBV3-2) to TRBJ1-3; 7 positions agree with TRBD1. Looked up from germline, CDR1 is LGHDT and CDR2 is YNNKEL (reference sequence). The V and J ends lost 4 bases and 8 bases, in that order; junction bases with no gene match: 8. The CDR3 extends over 14 amino acids. CDR3 in amino acids: CASSRGTVVDTIYF. The DNA for the CDR3 is TGTGCCAGCAGCCGCGGGACAGTCGTAGACACCATATATTTT.

The chain has TRBV18 and TRBJ2-1; 10 bases line up with TRBD2. The CDR3 has 17 residues. The germline CDR1 and CDR2 sequences are KGHSH and LQKENI. The V gene end was trimmed by 3 bases and the J gene end by 3 bases; junction bases not matched to a gene: 8. The DNA of the CDR3 is TGTGCCAGCTCACCTCGGACTAGCGGAGGGGTCTACAATGAGCAGTTCTTC. Protein sequence: CASSPRTSGGVYNEQFF.

The chain is built from TRBV11-2 and TRBJ2-1; D remains ambiguous. V was clipped by 1 base and J by 3 bases, with 4 bases between them. Germline assignment: CDR1 SGHAT and CDR2 FQNNGV. This CDR3 contains 13 residues. The DNA for the CDR3 is TGTGCCAGCAGCTTAGGACTCTACAATGAGCAGTTCTTC. As protein: CASSLGLYNEQFF. The entire variable domain, with the rest obtained from reference TRBV11-2 and TRBJ2-1, is as follows: EAGVAQSPRYKIIEKRQSVAFWCNPISGHATLYWYQQILGQGPKLLIQFQNNGVVDDSQLPKDRFSAERLKGVDSTLKIQPAKLEDSAVYLCASSLGLYNEQFFGPGTRLTVL.

This clone was seen only a few times. The chain employs TRBV19 and TRBJ2-1; 11 positions agree with TRBD2. Germline CDR1 is LNHDA and CDR2 is SQIVND (reference sequence). After removal of 4 bases from V and 2 bases from J, the junction contained 4 bases not matched to a gene. The CDR3 extends over 16 amino acids. The CDR3 here is CASSKGLADTYNEQFF. The CDR3 region has the DNA TGTGCCAGTAGTAAGGGACTAGCGGATACCTACAATGAGCAGTTCTTC.

The rearrangement links TRBV5-6 to TRBJ1-5, with TRBD1 matching over 9 bases. The CDR3 runs to 17 residues. Germline V gene lookup returns CDR1 SGHDT and CDR2 YYEEEE. V shed 1 base, J shed 3 bases, and the junction held 8 bases outside the gene matches. The CDR3 sequence: CASSLYDRGLVNQPQHF. The CDR3 DNA reads as TGTGCCAGCAGCTTGTATGACAGGGGGTTGGTCAATCAGCCCCAGCATTTT.